Sequencing of this T cell receptor (beta chain) was carried out in a study of blood T cell repertoires in COVID-19. On the study more broadly: PBMCs, B-cell-depleted T cells, or T cells provided the cDNA or gDNA that made up the material.

This clone appeared a single time. Authors' analysis steps: Amplification from reference gene primers served as the basis for estimated nucleated cell counts. Here immunoSEQ multiplex PCR was the method, and the copy in TCRdb shows in-frame clones only, minus some. V, J and clone size reflect that table, while D and trimming were determined from the DNA. The table includes about 150,000 clones, more than 75% detected once. This receptor was taken from a woman between 65 and 79 years old with COVID-19, enrolled during active disease. The sample consisted of peripheral blood.

As DNA, the CDR3 is TGTGCCAGCAGCTACGGGACTAGCGTGTACTACGAGCAGTACTTC. This encodes CASSYGTSVYYEQYF. The genes are TRBV7-2 and TRBJ2-7, with 10 positions matching TRBD2. The CDR3 has 15 amino acids. V was clipped by 4 bases and J by 3 bases; unmatched bases: 6. Germline lookup yields CDR1 SGHTA and CDR2 FQGNSA. Variable domain in full (rest from reference TRBV7-2 and TRBJ2-7): GAGVSQSPSNKVTEKGKDVELRCDPISGHTALYWYRQSLGQGLEFLIYFQGNSAPDKSGLPSDRFSAERTGGSVSTLTIQRTQQEDSAVYLCASSYGTSVYYEQYFGPGTRLTVT.